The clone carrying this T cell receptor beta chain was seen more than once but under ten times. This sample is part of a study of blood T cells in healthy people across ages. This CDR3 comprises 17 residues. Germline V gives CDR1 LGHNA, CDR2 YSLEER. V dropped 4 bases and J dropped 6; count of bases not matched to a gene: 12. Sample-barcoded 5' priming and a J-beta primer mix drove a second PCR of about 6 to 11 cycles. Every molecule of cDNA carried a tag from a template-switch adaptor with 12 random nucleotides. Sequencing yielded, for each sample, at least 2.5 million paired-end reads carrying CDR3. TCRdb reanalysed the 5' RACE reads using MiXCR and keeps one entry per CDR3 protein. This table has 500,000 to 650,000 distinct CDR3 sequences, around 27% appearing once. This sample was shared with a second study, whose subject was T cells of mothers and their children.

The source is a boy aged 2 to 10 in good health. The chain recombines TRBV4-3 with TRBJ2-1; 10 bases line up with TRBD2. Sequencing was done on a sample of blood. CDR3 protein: CASSLDLAGGRGNEQFF. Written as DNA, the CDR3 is TGCGCCAGCAGCCTAGATTTAGCGGGAGGCCGAGGCAATGAGCAGTTCTTC.